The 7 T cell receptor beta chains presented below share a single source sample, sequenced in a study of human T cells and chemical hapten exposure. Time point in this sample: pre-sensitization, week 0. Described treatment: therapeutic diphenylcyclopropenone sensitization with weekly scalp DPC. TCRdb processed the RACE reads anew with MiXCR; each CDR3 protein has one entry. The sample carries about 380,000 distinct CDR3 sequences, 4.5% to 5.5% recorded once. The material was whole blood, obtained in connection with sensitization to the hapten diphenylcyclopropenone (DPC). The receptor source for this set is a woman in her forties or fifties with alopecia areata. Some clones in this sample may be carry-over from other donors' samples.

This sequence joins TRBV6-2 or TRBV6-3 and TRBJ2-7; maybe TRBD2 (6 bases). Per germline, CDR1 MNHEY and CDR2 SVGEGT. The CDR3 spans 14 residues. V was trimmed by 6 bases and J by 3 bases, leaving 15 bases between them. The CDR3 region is CASSTGGVGYEQYF. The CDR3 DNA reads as TGTGCCAGCAGCACCGGAGGGGTCGGCTACGAGCAGTACTTC.

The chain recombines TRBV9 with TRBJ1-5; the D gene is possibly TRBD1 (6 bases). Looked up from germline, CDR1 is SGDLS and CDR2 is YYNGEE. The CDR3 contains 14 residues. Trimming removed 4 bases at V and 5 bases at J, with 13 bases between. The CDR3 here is CASSQWGGDQPQHF. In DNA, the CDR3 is TGTGCCAGCAGCCAATGGGGGGGCGATCAGCCCCAGCATTTT.

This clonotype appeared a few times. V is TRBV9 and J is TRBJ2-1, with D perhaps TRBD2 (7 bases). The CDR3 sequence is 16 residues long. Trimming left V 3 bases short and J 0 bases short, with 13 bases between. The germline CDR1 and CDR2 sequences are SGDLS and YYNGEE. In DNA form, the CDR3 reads TGTGCCAGCAGCGCGGGGGGCCCGAGCTCCTACAATGAGCAGTTCTTC. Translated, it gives CASSAGGPSSYNEQFF.

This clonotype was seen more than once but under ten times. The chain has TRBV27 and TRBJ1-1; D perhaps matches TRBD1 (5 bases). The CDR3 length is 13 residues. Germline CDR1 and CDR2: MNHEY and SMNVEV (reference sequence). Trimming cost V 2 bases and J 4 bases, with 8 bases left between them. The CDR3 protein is CASSLMGGTEAFF. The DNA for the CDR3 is TGTGCCAGCAGTTTAATGGGGGGCACTGAAGCTTTCTTT.

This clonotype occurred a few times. CDR3 protein: CASIFTEREGAGDTQYF. The CDR3, as DNA: TGTGCCAGCATCTTCACTGAGCGGGAGGGCGCAGGAGATACGCAGTATTTT. The chain combines TRBV6-6 with TRBJ2-3; 10 bases line up with TRBD2. V dropped 7 bases and J dropped 5; count of bases not matched to a gene: 15. This CDR3 region has 17 residues. The germline CDR1 and CDR2 sequences are MNHNY and SVGAGI (reference sequence).

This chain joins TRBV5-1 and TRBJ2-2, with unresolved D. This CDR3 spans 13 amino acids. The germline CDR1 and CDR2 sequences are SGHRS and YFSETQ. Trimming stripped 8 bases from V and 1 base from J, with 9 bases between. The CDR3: CASSDLNTGELFF. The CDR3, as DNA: TGCGCCAGTTCAGATCTGAACACCGGGGAGCTGTTTTTT.

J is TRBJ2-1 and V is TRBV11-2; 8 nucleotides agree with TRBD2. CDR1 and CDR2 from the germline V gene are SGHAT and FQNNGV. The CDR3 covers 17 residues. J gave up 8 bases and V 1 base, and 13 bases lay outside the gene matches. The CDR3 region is CASSLAPNSGIWDEQFF. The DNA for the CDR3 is TGTGCCAGCAGCTTAGCCCCCAATAGCGGGATATGGGATGAGCAGTTCTTC.